This T cell receptor beta chain was recorded in a study of cytomegalovirus exposure and HLA in healthy donors. Study-level findings and limits: In vitro checks showed that a few CMV-associated chains really do target CMV antigens. The likely origin of a cluster of highly shared sequence variants was a sequencing artifact.

This clone was seen a handful of times. Its antigen is undetermined. Primers for the PCR totalled 60 Vbeta and 13 Jbeta. Methods used by the authors: Among the unique TCR beta chains that a later analysis counted, about 85 million in all, about 11 million were shared. The protocol was immunoSEQ multiplex PCR, while the TCRdb copy is restricted to in-frame clones and leaves out a portion. V and J calls and clone size are copied from that table; D and trimming were computed from the DNA. The sample yields under 200,000 clones, roughly 80% seen once. This TCR was recovered from a man aged 50 to 59 in good health and CMV-seropositive. Sequenced sample: PBMCs.

CDR3 protein: CASSRRTGNTGELFF. The CDR3 coding sequence is TGTGCCAGCAGCCGTAGGACAGGGAACACCGGGGAGCTGTTTTTT. The chain joins TRBV7-6 to TRBJ2-2, with 7 bases matching TRBD1. The V gene's germline CDR1 is SGHVS and CDR2 FNYEAQ. The ends lost 5 bases at V and 1 base at J; junction bases unmatched: 4. The length of the CDR3 is 15 residues. Drawing the rest from reference TRBV7-6 and TRBJ2-2, the complete variable domain is GAGVSQSPRYKVTKRGQDVALRCDPISGHVSLYWYRQALGQGPEFLTYFNYEAQQDKSGLPNDRFSAERPEGSISTLTIQRTEQRDSAMYRCASSRRTGNTGELFFGEGSRLTVL.